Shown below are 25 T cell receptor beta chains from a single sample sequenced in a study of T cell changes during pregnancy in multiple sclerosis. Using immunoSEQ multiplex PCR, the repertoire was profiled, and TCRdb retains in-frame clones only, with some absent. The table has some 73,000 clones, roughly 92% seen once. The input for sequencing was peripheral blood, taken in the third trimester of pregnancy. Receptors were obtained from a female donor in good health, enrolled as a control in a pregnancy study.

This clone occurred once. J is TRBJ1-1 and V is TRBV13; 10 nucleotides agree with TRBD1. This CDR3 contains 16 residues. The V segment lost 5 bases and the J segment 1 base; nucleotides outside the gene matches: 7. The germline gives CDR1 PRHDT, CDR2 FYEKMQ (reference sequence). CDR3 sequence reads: CASSPSWDRGNTEAFF. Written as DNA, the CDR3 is TGTGCCAGCAGCCCGAGTTGGGACAGGGGGAACACTGAAGCTTTCTTT.

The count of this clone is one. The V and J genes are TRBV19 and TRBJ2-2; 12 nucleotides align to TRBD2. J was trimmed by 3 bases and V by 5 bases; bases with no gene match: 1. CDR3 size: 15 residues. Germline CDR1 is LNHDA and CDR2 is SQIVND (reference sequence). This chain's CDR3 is CASSPSGGDTGELFF. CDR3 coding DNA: TGTGCCAGTAGTCCTAGCGGGGGGGACACCGGGGAGCTGTTTTTT.

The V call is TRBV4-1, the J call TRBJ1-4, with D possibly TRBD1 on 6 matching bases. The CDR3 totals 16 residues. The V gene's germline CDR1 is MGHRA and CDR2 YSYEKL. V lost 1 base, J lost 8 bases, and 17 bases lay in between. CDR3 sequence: CASSQGQGRLWEKLFF. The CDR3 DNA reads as TGCGCCAGCAGCCAAGGTCAGGGGCGGTTATGGGAAAAACTGTTTTTT.

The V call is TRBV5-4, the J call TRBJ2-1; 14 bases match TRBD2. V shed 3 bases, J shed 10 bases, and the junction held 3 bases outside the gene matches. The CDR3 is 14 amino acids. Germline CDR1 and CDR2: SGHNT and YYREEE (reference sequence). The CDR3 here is CASSSGLAGDEQFF. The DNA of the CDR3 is TGTGCCAGCAGCTCGGGACTAGCGGGAGACGAGCAGTTCTTC.

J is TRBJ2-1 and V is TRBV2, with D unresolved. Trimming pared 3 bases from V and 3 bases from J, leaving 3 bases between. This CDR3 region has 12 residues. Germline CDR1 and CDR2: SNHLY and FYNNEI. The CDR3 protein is CASSDSYNEQFF. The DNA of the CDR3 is TGTGCCAGCAGTGACAGCTACAATGAGCAGTTCTTC.

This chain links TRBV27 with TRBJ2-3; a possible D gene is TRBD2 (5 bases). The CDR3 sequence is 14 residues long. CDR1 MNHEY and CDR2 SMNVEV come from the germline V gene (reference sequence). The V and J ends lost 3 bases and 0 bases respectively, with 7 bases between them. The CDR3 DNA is TGTGCCAGCAGTTTTCGGGGTAGCACAGATACGCAGTATTTT. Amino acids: CASSFRGSTDTQYF.

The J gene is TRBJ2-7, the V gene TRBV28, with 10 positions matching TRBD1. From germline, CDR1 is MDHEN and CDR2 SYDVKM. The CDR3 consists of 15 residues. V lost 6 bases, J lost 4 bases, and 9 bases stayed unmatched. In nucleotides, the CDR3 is TGTGCCAGCAGCCGACAGGGGGCGATGGGGTACGAGCAGTACTTC. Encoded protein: CASSRQGAMGYEQYF. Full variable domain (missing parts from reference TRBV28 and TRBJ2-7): DVKVTQSSRYLVKRTGEKVFLECVQDMDHENMFWYRQDPGLGLRLIYFSYDVKMKEKGDIPEGYSVSREKKERFSLILESASTNQTSMYLCASSRQGAMGYEQYFGPGTRLTVT.

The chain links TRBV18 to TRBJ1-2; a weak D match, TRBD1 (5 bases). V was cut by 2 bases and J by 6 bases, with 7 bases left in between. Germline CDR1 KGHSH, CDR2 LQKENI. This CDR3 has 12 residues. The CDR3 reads CASSPAGNGYTF. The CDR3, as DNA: TGTGCCAGCTCACCAGCAGGGAATGGCTACACCTTC.

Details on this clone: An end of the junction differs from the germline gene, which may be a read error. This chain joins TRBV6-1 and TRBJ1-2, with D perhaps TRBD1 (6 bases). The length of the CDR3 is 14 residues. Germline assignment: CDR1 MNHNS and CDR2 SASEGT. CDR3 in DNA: TGTGCCAGCAGTCTCAGGGGTTTAAACTATGGCTACATCTTC. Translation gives CASSLRGLNYGYIF.

The chain's CDR3 is CASSQELGATYGYTF. As DNA, the CDR3 is TGCGCCAGCAGCCAAGAGCTGGGGGCGACCTATGGCTACACCTTC. This chain connects TRBV4-1 to TRBJ1-2; a possible D gene is TRBD1 (6 bases). CDR1 and CDR2 (germline): MGHRA, YSYEKL. This CDR3 comprises 15 residues. The V and J ends lost 0 bases and 4 bases respectively, with 12 bases between them.

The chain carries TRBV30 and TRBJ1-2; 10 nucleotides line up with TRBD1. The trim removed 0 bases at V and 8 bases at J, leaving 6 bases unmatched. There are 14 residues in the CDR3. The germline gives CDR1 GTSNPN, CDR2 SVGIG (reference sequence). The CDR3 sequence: CAWSVSRTGGGYTF. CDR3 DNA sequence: TGTGCCTGGAGTGTATCCAGGACAGGGGGGGGCTACACCTTC. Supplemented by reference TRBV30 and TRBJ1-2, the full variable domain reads SQTIHQWPATLVQPVGSPLSLECTVEGTSNPNLYWYRQAAGRGLQLLFYSVGIGQISSEVPQNLSASRPQDRQFILSSKKLLLSDSGFYLCAWSVSRTGGGYTFGSGTRLTVV.

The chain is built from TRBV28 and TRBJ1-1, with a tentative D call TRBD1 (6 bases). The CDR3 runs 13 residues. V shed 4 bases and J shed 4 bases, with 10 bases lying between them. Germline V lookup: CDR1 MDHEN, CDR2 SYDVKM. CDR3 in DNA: TGTGCCAGCAGTTCGACAGGAGCCACTGAAGCTTTCTTT. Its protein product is CASSSTGATEAFF.

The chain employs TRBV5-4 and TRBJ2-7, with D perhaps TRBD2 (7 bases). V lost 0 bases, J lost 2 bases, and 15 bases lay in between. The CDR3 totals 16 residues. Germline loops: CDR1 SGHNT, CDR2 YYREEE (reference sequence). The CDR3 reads CASSLEGGQGTYEQYF. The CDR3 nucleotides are TGTGCCAGCAGCTTGGAGGGAGGGCAGGGGACCTACGAGCAGTACTTC. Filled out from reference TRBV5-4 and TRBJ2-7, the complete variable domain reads ETGVTQSPTHLIKTRGQQVTLRCSSQSGHNTVSWYQQALGQGPQFIFQYYREEENGRGNFPPRFSGLQFPNYSSELNVNALELDDSALYLCASSLEGGQGTYEQYFGPGTRLTVT.

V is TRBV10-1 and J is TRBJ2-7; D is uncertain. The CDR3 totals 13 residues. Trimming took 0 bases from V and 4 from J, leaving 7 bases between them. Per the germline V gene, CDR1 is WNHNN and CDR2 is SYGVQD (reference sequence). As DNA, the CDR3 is TGCGCCAGCAGTGAGTCCTCCAGATACGAGCAGTACTTC. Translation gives CASSESSRYEQYF.

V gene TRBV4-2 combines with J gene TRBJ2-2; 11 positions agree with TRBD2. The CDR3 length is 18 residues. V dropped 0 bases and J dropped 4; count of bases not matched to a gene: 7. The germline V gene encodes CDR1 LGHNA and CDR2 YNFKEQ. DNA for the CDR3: TGTGCCAGCAGCCAAGAGGAGCTAGCGGGGGGATCCACCGGGGAGCTGTTTTTT. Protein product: CASSQEELAGGSTGELFF.

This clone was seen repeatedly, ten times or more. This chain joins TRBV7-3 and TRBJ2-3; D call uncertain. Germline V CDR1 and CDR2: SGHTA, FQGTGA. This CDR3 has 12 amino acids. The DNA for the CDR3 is TGTGCTTCGGCTGTAGACTTTGATACGCAGTATTTT. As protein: CASAVDFDTQYF.

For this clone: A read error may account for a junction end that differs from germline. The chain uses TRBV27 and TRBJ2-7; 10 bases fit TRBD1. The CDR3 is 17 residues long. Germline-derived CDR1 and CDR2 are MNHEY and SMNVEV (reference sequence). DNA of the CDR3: TGTGCCCGCAGTTTATCATGGGACAGGGGCCGCCCCTACGAGCAGTACTTC. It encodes CARSLSWDRGRPYEQYF.

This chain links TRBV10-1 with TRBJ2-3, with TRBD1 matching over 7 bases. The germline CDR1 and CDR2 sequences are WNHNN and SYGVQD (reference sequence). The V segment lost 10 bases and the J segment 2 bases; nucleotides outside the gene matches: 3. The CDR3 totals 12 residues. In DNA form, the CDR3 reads TGCGCCACCGGACAGGTCACAGATACGCAGTATTTT. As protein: CATGQVTDTQYF.

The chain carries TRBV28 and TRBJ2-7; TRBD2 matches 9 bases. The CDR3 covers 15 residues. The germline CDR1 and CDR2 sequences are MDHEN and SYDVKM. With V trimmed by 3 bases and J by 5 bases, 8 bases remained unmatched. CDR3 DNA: TGTGCCAGCAGTTTGTCCCTAGCGGGATTAGACGAGCAGTACTTC. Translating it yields CASSLSLAGLDEQYF.

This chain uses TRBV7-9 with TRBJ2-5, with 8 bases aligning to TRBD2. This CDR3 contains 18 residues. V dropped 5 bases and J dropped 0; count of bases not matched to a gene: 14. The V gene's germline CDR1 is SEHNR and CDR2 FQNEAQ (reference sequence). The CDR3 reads CASSPPRIAGRNQETQYF. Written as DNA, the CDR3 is TGTGCCAGCAGCCCCCCAAGAATAGCGGGAAGGAACCAAGAGACCCAGTACTTC.

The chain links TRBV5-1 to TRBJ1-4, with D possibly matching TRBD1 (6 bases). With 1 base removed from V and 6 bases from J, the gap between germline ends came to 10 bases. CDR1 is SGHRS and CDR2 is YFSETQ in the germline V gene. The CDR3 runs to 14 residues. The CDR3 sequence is CASSLSRTDEKLFF. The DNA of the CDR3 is TGCGCCAGCAGCTTGAGCCGGACAGATGAAAAACTGTTTTTT.

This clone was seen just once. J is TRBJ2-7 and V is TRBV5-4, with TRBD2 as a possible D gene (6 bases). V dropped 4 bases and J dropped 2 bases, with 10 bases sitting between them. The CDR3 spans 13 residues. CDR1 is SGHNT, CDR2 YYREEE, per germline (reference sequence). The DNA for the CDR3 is TGTGCCAGCAGCCCGGGACTTACCTACGAGCAGTACTTC. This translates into CASSPGLTYEQYF.

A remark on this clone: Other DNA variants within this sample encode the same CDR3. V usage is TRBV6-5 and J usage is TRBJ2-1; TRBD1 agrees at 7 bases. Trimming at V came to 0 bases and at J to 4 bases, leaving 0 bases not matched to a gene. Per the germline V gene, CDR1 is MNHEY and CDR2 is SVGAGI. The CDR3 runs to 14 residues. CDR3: CASSYSDRYNEQFF. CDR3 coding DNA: TGTGCCAGCAGTTACTCGGACAGGTACAATGAGCAGTTCTTC.

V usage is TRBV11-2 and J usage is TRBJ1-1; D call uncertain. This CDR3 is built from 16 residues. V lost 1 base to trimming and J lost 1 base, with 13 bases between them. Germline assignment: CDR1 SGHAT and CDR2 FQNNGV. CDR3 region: CASSLGGRVENTEAFF. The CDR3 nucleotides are TGTGCCAGCAGCTTAGGAGGGCGGGTCGAGAACACTGAAGCTTTCTTT.

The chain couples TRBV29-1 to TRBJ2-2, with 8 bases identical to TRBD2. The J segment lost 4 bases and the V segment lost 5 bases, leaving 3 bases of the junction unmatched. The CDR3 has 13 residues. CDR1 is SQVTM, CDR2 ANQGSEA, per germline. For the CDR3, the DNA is TGCAGCGTTAGTACTAGCGGCACCGGGGAGCTGTTTTTT. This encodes CSVSTSGTGELFF.